This passage covers 29 T cell receptor beta chains from one sample sequenced in a study of blood T cell repertoires in COVID-19. Using immunoSEQ multiplex PCR, the repertoire was profiled, and TCRdb retains in-frame clones only, with some absent. The data contain about 280,000 clones, 75% to 90% of them singletons. Sequencing was carried out using peripheral blood. These receptors originate from a woman younger than 45 who had recovered from COVID-19.

This rearrangement joins TRBV3-1 (or the pseudogene TRBV3-2) to TRBJ1-5; D gene ambiguous. V lost 5 bases and J 9 bases, leaving 8 bases between the germline ends. CDR3 length: 11 amino acids. Looked up from germline, CDR1 is LGHDT and CDR2 is YNNKEL (reference sequence). CDR3: CASSSRGPQHF. For the CDR3, the DNA is TGTGCCAGCAGCTCCCGGGGGCCCCAGCATTTT.

The V and J genes are TRBV7-2 and TRBJ2-3, with 11 bases that match TRBD2. V was pared by 5 bases and J by 2 bases, with 12 bases of the junction left unmatched. The V gene's germline CDR1 is SGHTA and CDR2 FQGNSA. The CDR3 runs 18 residues. CDR3 in DNA: TGTGCCAGCAGCCCCATGGGGCTAGCGGGGGGATACACAGATACGCAGTATTTT. Translated: CASSPMGLAGGYTDTQYF. Looking up the rest from reference TRBV7-2 and TRBJ2-3 gives the full variable domain: GAGVSQSPSNKVTEKGKDVELRCDPISGHTALYWYRQSLGQGLEFLIYFQGNSAPDKSGLPSDRFSAERTGGSVSTLTIQRTQQEDSAVYLCASSPMGLAGGYTDTQYFGPGTRLTVL.

This clone was recorded a few times. The J gene is TRBJ1-5, the V gene TRBV5-1; D unresolved. Per the germline V gene, CDR1 is SGHRS and CDR2 is YFSETQ. The CDR3 totals 15 residues. V lost 0 bases and J lost 0, with 7 bases in between. CDR3 sequence (DNA): TGCGCCAGCAGCTTGGGACAAAGTAGCAATCAGCCCCAGCATTTT. Translated, it gives CASSLGQSSNQPQHF.

The V call is TRBV27, the J call TRBJ1-6, with 7 bases matching TRBD1. V shed 6 bases and J 8 bases; nucleotides not matched to a gene: 13. The CDR3 is 16 amino acids. Germline V lookup: CDR1 MNHEY, CDR2 SMNVEV (reference sequence). This CDR3 reads CASSSRKTGNDSPLHF. The CDR3 DNA sequence: TGTGCCAGCAGCAGTAGGAAGACAGGGAATGATTCACCCCTCCACTTT.

The chain recombines TRBV30 with TRBJ1-4, with D possibly being TRBD1 (5 bases). The CDR3 length is 17 residues. The V end was cut by 2 bases, the J end by 0 bases, with 16 bases between. Germline CDR1 and CDR2: GTSNPN and SVGIG (reference sequence). The CDR3 bases are TGTGCCTGGAGTAGGAGAAGATTAGGGGCAACTAATGAAAAACTGTTTTTT. This gives the protein CAWSRRRLGATNEKLFF. The full variable domain, in which reference TRBV30 and TRBJ1-4 provide the parts outside the CDR3, is SQTIHQWPATLVQPVGSPLSLECTVEGTSNPNLYWYRQAAGRGLQLLFYSVGIGQISSEVPQNLSASRPQDRQFILSSKKLLLSDSGFYLCAWSRRRLGATNEKLFFGSGTQLSVL.

The chain links TRBV29-1 to TRBJ2-1, with D unresolved. The CDR3 consists of 14 residues. Germline V CDR1 and CDR2: SQVTM, ANQGSEA. Deletions cut 4 bases from V and 0 bases from J, with 10 bases between. CDR3 nucleotides: TGCAGCGTTGTCGAACCGAGCTCCTACAATGAGCAGTTCTTC. Encoded protein: CSVVEPSSYNEQFF.

V usage is TRBV10-1 and J usage is TRBJ1-1, with a possible D match to TRBD1 (5 bases). Germline CDR1 reads WNHNN; CDR2 reads SYGVQD (reference sequence). The ends were cut back, 9 bases at V and 0 bases at J, with 26 bases in the middle. The CDR3 totals 18 residues. The CDR3 region has the DNA TGCGCCAGTGGCCTAGAACAGGTCCTCGACATCGTGAACACTGAAGCTTTCTTT. It codes for CASGLEQVLDIVNTEAFF.

The gene calls are TRBV5-1 and TRBJ1-6, with 8 bases that match TRBD1. The germline V gene has CDR1 SGHRS and CDR2 YFSETQ. This CDR3 contains 15 residues. Trimming removed 0 bases from V and 10 bases from J; junction bases left unmatched: 6. The CDR3 loop is CASSLAGQGRSPLHF. CDR3 bases: TGCGCCAGCAGCTTGGCAGGACAGGGTCGATCACCCCTCCACTTT.

Remarks on this clone: One end of the junction fails to match germline, which may point to a read error. This chain joins TRBV7-7 and TRBJ2-2, with 8 bases that match TRBD2. The germline gives CDR1 SSHAT, CDR2 FNYEAQ (reference sequence). This CDR3 comprises 15 residues. The CDR3 coding sequence is TGTGCTAGCAGCTATAGCGGGGTAAACACCGGGGAGCTGTTTTTT. As protein: CASSYSGVNTGELFF.

This clone was picked up a small number of times. The rearrangement joins TRBV5-5 to TRBJ1-2; 12 bases match TRBD1. The CDR3 consists of 13 residues. V lost 3 bases and J lost 7; bases outside the gene matches: 1. From germline, CDR1 is SGHKS and CDR2 YYEKEE (reference sequence). CDR3: CASSSGQGAGYTF. In DNA, the CDR3 is TGTGCCAGCAGCTCGGGACAGGGGGCTGGCTACACCTTC.

The chain links TRBV9 to TRBJ1-1, with 9 bases that match TRBD1. CDR1 SGDLS and CDR2 YYNGEE come from the germline V gene. CDR3 size: 17 residues. Trimming at V came to 3 bases and at J to 10 bases, leaving 19 bases not matched to a gene. The CDR3 sequence: CASSASQGAGGMVGAFF. The CDR3 region has the DNA TGTGCCAGCAGCGCATCACAGGGGGCAGGGGGAATGGTTGGAGCTTTCTTT.

Here the CDR3 DNA reads TGTGCCTGGAGTAGTACACCCTATGGCTACACCTTC. Amino acids: CAWSSTPYGYTF. The gene calls are TRBV30 and TRBJ1-2, with unresolved D. Germline V gene sequence: CDR1 GTSNPN, CDR2 SVGIG (reference sequence). V lost 2 bases, J lost 4 bases, and 8 bases lay in between. There are 12 residues in the CDR3.

This clone was recorded once. In nucleotides, the CDR3 is TGCAGTGCTAGTCAAGGGAGAGGCGGCAATTCACCCCTCCACTTT. As protein: CSASQGRGGNSPLHF. This chain uses TRBV20-1 with TRBJ1-6; D gene ambiguous. The germline V gene encodes CDR1 DFQATT and CDR2 SNEGSKA (reference sequence). Between the trimmed V and J ends, which lost 3 bases and 7 bases, there was a span of 16 bases. The CDR3 totals 15 residues.

The chain is built from TRBV6-5 and TRBJ1-1, with D possibly being TRBD1 (5 bases). Per germline, CDR1 MNHEY and CDR2 SVGAGI. V lost 5 bases to trimming and J lost 4 bases, with 14 bases between them. The CDR3 is 14 residues long. CDR3 amino acids: CASSPPGGVTEAFF. DNA for the CDR3: TGTGCCAGCAGTCCCCCGGGGGGGGTCACTGAAGCTTTCTTT.

This clone is a singleton in its sample. This chain uses TRBV11-1 with TRBJ2-7; possible D gene TRBD1, 6 bases. Between the trimmed V and J ends, which lost 1 base and 7 bases, there was a span of 11 bases. Germline assignment: CDR1 SGHAT and CDR2 FQDESV (reference sequence). This CDR3 region has 13 residues. The chain's CDR3 is CASSLDRVGEQYF. As DNA, the CDR3 is TGTGCCAGCAGCTTAGACAGGGTAGGTGAGCAGTACTTC.

As concerns this clone: This CDR3 is also generated by other DNA sequences in the sample. The chain joins TRBV6-2 or TRBV6-3 to TRBJ2-7; TRBD2 aligns across 8 bases. The CDR3 runs to 14 residues. The V gene's germline CDR1 is MNHEY and CDR2 SVGEGT. With V trimmed by 0 bases and J by 3 bases, 1 base remained unmatched. The CDR3 nucleotides read TGTGCCAGCAGTTACTCCGGGACTAGCTACGAGCAGTACTTC. Its translation: CASSYSGTSYEQYF.

The chain links TRBV5-1 to TRBJ1-1; D might be TRBD1 (5 bases). The germline V and J ends were trimmed by 0 bases and 3 bases, with 9 bases remaining between them. This CDR3 is built from 14 residues. From germline, CDR1 is SGHRS and CDR2 YFSETQ. The CDR3 is CASSLVRVDTEAFF. The DNA for the CDR3 is TGCGCCAGCAGCTTGGTCAGGGTGGACACTGAAGCTTTCTTT.

The table lists this clone with a count of one. V gene TRBV12-3 or TRBV12-4 combines with J gene TRBJ2-7; no clear D gene. CDR3 size: 12 residues. Trimming pared 3 bases from V and 5 bases from J, leaving 8 bases between. The CDR3 DNA reads as TGTGCCAGCAGTTTGATCAGGCACGAGCAGTACTTC. Amino acids: CASSLIRHEQYF.

This clone was found once. The CDR3 sequence: CASSQNSGAYEQYF. CDR3 bases: TGTGCCAGCTCGCAAAATTCAGGGGCATACGAGCAGTACTTC. The J gene is TRBJ2-7, the V gene TRBV18, with D possibly TRBD1 on 6 matching bases. Per the germline V gene, CDR1 is KGHSH and CDR2 is LQKENI. The CDR3 spans 14 residues. Between the trimmed V and J ends, which lost 6 bases and 4 bases, there was a span of 16 bases.

J is TRBJ1-2 and V is TRBV4-1, with D tentatively TRBD1 (5 bases). Germline loops: CDR1 MGHRA, CDR2 YSYEKL. The CDR3 totals 13 residues. Trimming shortened V by 4 bases and J by 5 bases, and 11 bases separated the two germline ends. The CDR3 loop reads CASSRPDSYGYTF. CDR3 in DNA: TGCGCCAGCAGCCGACCAGACAGTTATGGCTACACCTTC.

The V call is TRBV12-1, the J call TRBJ1-2. TRBV12-1 constitutes a pseudogene. The CDR3 is made up of 13 amino acids. In DNA form, the CDR3 reads TGTGCCAGCAGGCCGGTCGGTGCCTATGGCTACACCTTC. Translation gives CASRPVGAYGYTF.

The rearrangement joins TRBV7-9 to TRBJ1-2; TRBD1 agrees at 10 bases. The V and J ends lost 4 bases and 0 bases, in that order; junction bases with no gene match: 5. Germline CDR1 SEHNR, CDR2 FQNEAQ (reference sequence). The CDR3 is 16 amino acids. CDR3 amino acids: CASSSGTGDANYGYTF. The CDR3 DNA is TGTGCCAGCAGCTCTGGGACAGGGGACGCTAACTATGGCTACACCTTC.

V and J are TRBV4-3 and TRBJ1-2, with 7 nucleotides matching TRBD1. CDR3 length: 15 amino acids. Germline V lookup: CDR1 LGHNA, CDR2 YSLEER. J was trimmed by 5 bases and V by 4 bases; bases with no gene match: 10. The CDR3 nucleotides read TGCGCCAGCAGCCCAACTAGAGGGGGCGCGTATGGCTACACCTTC. Protein: CASSPTRGGAYGYTF.

The rearrangement joins TRBV25-1 to TRBJ2-1; D possibly corresponds to TRBD1 (6 bases). CDR3 size: 16 residues. Germline V gene sequence: CDR1 MGHDK, CDR2 SYGVNS. Trimming shortened V by 3 bases and J by 2 bases, and 14 bases separated the two germline ends. CDR3 loop: CASSDKTGSPYNEQFF. The CDR3 DNA sequence: TGTGCCAGCAGTGATAAAACAGGGAGTCCCTACAATGAGCAGTTCTTC.

This clone was counted a single time. Other DNA sequences of this sample code for an identical CDR3. The chain uses TRBV5-6 and TRBJ2-2; D might be TRBD2 (5 bases). The CDR3 length is 13 residues. V lost 4 bases, J lost 4 bases, and 8 bases lay in between. CDR1 and CDR2 from the germline V gene are SGHDT and YYEEEE. The CDR3 sequence is CASSLGSTGELFF. The CDR3 bases are TGTGCCAGCAGCCTAGGGAGCACCGGGGAGCTGTTTTTT.

The chain combines TRBV6-2 or TRBV6-3 with TRBJ2-3; TRBD2 agrees at 11 bases. The V segment lost 2 bases and the J segment 5 bases; nucleotides outside the gene matches: 3. This CDR3 contains 15 residues. Germline CDR1 MNHEY, CDR2 SVGEGT. The DNA for the CDR3 is TGTGCCAGCAGTTACGCGGGACTAGCGGTAGATACGCAGTATTTT. Translated: CASSYAGLAVDTQYF.

As DNA, the CDR3 is TGTGCCAGCAGCTTAGGGCCGGGTGGCACTGAAGCTTTCTTT. Protein product: CASSLGPGGTEAFF. V usage is TRBV7-9 and J usage is TRBJ1-1; the D is unclear. Trimming took off 1 base at V and 4 bases at J, with 10 bases between the two ends. Germline lookup yields CDR1 SEHNR and CDR2 FQNEAQ (reference sequence). The CDR3 contains 14 residues.

CDR3 residues: CASSVRDTGELFF. CDR3 in DNA: TGTGCCAGCAGCGTGAGGGACACCGGGGAGCTGTTTTTT. This rearrangement joins TRBV12-3 or TRBV12-4 to TRBJ2-2, with D possibly matching TRBD2 (5 bases). The CDR3 sequence is 13 residues long. Trimming removed 6 bases at V and 3 bases at J, with 8 bases between.

V and J are TRBV5-1 and TRBJ2-3; D is unresolved. Germline assignment: CDR1 SGHRS and CDR2 YFSETQ. The CDR3 extends over 12 amino acids. V lost 2 bases to trimming and J lost 4 bases, with 5 bases between them. The CDR3 DNA reads as TGCGCCAGCAGCTTCGGGTCAGATACGCAGTATTTT. Its protein is CASSFGSDTQYF. The full variable domain, its missing parts supplied by reference TRBV5-1 and TRBJ2-3, is KAGVTQTPRYLIKTRGQQVTLSCSPISGHRSVSWYQQTPGQGLQFLFEYFSETQRNKGNFPGRFSGRQFSNSRSEMNVSTLELGDSALYLCASSFGSDTQYFGPGTRLTVL.